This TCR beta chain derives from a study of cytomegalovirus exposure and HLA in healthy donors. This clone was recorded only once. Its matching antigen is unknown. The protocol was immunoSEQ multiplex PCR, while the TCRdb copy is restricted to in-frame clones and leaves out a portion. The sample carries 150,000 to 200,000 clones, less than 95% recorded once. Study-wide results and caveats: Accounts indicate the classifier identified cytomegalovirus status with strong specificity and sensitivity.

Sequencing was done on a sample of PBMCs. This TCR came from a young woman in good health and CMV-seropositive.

The CDR3 here is CASSTDRGRESTDTQYF. In DNA form, the CDR3 reads TGTGCCAGCAGCACCGACCGGGGACGGGAGAGCACAGATACGCAGTATTTT. V usage is TRBV7-6 and J usage is TRBJ2-3; a weak D match, TRBD2 (6 bases). Germline CDR1 and CDR2: SGHVS and FNYEAQ. V was cut by 5 bases and J by 0 bases, with 18 bases left in between. The CDR3 has 17 amino acids.